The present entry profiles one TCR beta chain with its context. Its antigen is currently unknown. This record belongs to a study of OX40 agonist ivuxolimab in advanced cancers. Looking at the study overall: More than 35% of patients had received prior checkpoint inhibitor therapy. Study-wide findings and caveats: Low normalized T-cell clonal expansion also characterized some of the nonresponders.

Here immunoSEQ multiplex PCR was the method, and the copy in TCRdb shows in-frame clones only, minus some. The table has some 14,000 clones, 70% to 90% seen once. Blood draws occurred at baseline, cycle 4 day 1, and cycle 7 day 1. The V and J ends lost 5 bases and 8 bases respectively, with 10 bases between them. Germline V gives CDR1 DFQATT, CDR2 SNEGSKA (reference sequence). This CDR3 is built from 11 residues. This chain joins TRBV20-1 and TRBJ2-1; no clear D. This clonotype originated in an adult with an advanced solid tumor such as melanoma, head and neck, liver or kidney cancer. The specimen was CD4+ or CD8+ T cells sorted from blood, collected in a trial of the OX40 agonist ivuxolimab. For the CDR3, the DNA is TGCAGTGCTCTGCTACGCGATGAGCAGTTCTTC. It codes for CSALLRDEQFF.